The clone carrying this T cell receptor (beta chain) was seen only a few times. What it binds is unknown. The sample belongs to a study of cytomegalovirus exposure and HLA in healthy donors. Study-level results: A later analysis reportedly found that, within productive TCRs, an Asian-associated ancestry cluster had fewer N-insertions than the mean observed across the approximately 660 donors. A later analysis linked 15,000 to 20,000 TCR beta sequences to HLA alleles at 0.05 false discovery rate. Most likely, a cluster of highly shared sequence variants arose as a sequencing artifact. A few CMV-associated chains were confirmed in vitro to be specific for CMV antigens.

Germline V gene data show CDR1 as SGHRS and CDR2 as YFSETQ. The CDR3 length is 14 residues. With 2 bases clipped from V and 5 bases from J, the junction kept 6 bases outside the gene matches. Use of 60 Vbeta and 13 Jbeta primers characterized the PCR. TCRdb's table, derived via immunoSEQ multiplex PCR, lists solely in-frame clones and lacks some. The sample records around 37,000 clones, approximately 81% being singletons. Sequenced input: PBMCs. The TCR comes from a middle-aged man in good health and CMV-seronegative. The chain couples TRBV5-1 to TRBJ1-1; 7 nucleotides line up with TRBD1. CDR3 nucleotides: TGCGCCAGCAGCTTAGGGGACAGCCGTACTGAAGCTTTCTTT. This codes for CASSLGDSRTEAFF.